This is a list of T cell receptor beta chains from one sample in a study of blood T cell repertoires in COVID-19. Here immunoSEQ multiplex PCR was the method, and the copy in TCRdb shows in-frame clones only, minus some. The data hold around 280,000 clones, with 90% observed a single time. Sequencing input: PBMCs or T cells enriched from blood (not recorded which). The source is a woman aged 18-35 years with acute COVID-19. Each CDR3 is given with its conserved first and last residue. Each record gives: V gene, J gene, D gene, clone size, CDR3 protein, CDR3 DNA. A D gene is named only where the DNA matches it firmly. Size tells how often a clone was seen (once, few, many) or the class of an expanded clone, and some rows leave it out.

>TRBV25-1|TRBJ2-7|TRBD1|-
CASGPTGTGDHEQYF
TGTGCCAGCGGACCGACCGGGACAGGGGACCACGAGCAGTACTTC
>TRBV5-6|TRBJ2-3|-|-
CASSFLGSADTQYF
TGTGCCAGCAGCTTCCTAGGTAGTGCAGATACGCAGTATTTT
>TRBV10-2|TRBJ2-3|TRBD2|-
CASSVQRDGPWQYF
TGCGCCAGCAGTGTACAGCGGGACGGACCTTGGCAGTATTTT
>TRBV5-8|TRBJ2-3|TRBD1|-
CASSFGQGSTDTQYF
TGTGCCAGCAGCTTCGGACAGGGGAGCACAGATACGCAGTATTTT
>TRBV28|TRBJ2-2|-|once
CASSFGGRGELFF
TGTGCCAGCAGTTTCGGGGGAAGGGGGGAGCTGTTTTTT
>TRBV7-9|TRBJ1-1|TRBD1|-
CASSFDRTGKAFF
TGTGCCAGCAGCTTTGATAGGACAGGGAAAGCTTTCTTT
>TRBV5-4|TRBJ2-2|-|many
CASSLLYRGLRAGELFF
TGTGCCAGCAGCTTGCTGTACCGGGGACTTAGGGCCGGGGAGCTGTTTTTT
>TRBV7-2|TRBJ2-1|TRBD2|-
CASSLVGAGLAGYNEQFF
TGTGCCAGCAGCTTAGTAGGGGCGGGACTAGCGGGTTACAATGAGCAGTTCTTC
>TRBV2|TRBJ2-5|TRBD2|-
CASSPTSGALETQYF
TGTGCCAGCAGTCCTACTAGCGGGGCTCTAGAAACCCAGTACTTC
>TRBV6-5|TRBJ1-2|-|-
CASSYLPPRGNYGYTF
TGTGCCAGCAGTTACCTCCCTCCTCGGGGTAACTATGGCTACACCTTC
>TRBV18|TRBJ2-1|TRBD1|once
CASSPRNGDRGMNEQFF
TGTGCCAGCTCACCACGGAACGGCGACAGGGGGATGAATGAGCAGTTCTTC
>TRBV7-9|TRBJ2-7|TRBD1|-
CASSRDSSYEQYF
TGTGCCAGCAGCCGGGACAGTTCCTACGAGCAGTACTTC
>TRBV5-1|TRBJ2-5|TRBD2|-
CASSPHTSGSAPQETQYF
TGCGCCAGCAGCCCACATACTAGCGGGAGCGCCCCACAAGAGACCCAGTACTTC
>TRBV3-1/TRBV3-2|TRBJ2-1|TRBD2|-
CASSQESVVAGRNEQFF
TGTGCCAGCAGCCAAGAAAGTGTAGTAGCGGGACGCAATGAGCAGTTCTTC
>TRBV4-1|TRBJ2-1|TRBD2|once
CASSQGTSGISSYNEQFF
TGCGCCAGCAGCCAAGGGACTAGCGGGATTAGCTCCTACAATGAGCAGTTCTTC
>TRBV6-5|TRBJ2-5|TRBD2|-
CASSYSGLAGIETQYF
TGTGCCAGCAGTTACTCGGGACTAGCGGGAATAGAGACCCAGTACTTC
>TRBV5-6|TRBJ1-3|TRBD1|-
CASSLDRGRISGNTIYF
TGTGCCAGCAGCCTAGACAGGGGGCGAATCTCTGGAAACACCATATATTTT
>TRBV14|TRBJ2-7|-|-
CASSQVTSYYEQYF
TGTGCCAGCAGCCAAGTCACCTCCTACTACGAGCAGTACTTC
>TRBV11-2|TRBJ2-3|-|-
CASSPAERADTQYF
TGTGCCAGCAGTCCCGCGGAGCGGGCAGATACGCAGTATTTT
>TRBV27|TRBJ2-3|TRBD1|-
CASSSQDRLITDTQYF
TGTGCCAGCAGTTCCCAGGACAGGCTGATCACAGATACGCAGTATTTT
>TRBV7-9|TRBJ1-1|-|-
CASSLEVYAAEAFF
TGTGCCAGCAGCTTAGAGGTCTACGCGGCTGAAGCTTTCTTT
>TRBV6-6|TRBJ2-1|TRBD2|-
CASSLSRTSGRRSSYNEQFF
TGTGCCAGCAGTCTATCGAGGACTAGCGGGAGGAGGAGCTCCTACAATGAGCAGTTCTTC
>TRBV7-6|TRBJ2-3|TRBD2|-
CASSVERGLAGGTDTQYF
TGTGCCAGCAGCGTAGAGAGGGGACTAGCGGGAGGGACCGATACGCAGTATTTT
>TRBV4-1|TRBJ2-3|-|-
CASSQEQGLTDTQYF
TGCGCCAGCAGCCAAGAACAGGGTTTGACAGATACGCAGTATTTT
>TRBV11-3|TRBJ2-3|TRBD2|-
CASSGLAGGPDTQYF
TGTGCCAGCAGCGGGCTAGCGGGAGGGCCAGATACGCAGTATTTT
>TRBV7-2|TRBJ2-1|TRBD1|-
CASSRPKAGTGAYNEQFF
TGTGCCAGCAGCCGTCCGAAAGCCGGGACAGGGGCCTACAATGAGCAGTTCTTC
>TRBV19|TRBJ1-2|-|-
CASSIETRSYTF
TGTGCCAGTAGTATAGAGACCAGGAGCTACACCTTC
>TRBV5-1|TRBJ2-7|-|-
CASSPASGTWEQYF
TGCGCCAGCAGCCCTGCCTCCGGGACATGGGAGCAGTACTTC
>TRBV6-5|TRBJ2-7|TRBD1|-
CASSYGQGATYEQYF
TGTGCCAGCAGCTACGGACAGGGGGCCACCTACGAGCAGTACTTC
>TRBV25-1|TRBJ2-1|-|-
CASSDARRRVYEQFF
TGTGCCAGCAGTGATGCCCGGAGAAGAGTCTATGAGCAGTTCTTC
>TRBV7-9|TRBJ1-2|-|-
CASSLGIRGDYGYTF
TGTGCCAGCAGCTTAGGGATCCGGGGGGACTATGGCTACACCTTC
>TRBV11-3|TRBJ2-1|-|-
CASSGEGALEQFF
TGTGCCAGCAGCGGAGAAGGGGCCCTTGAGCAGTTCTTC
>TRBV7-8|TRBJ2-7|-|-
CASSPPSAGILGEQYF
TGTGCCAGCAGCCCCCCGTCCGCGGGGATCCTCGGGGAGCAGTACTTC
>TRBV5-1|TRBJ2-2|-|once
CASSLTSTGELFF
TGCGCCAGCAGCTTGACTAGCACCGGGGAGCTGTTTTTT
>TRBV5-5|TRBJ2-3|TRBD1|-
CASSLNRGLGDTQYF
TGTGCCAGCAGCCTTAACAGGGGGCTAGGAGATACGCAGTATTTT
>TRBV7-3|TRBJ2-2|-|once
CASSETANTGELFF
TGTGCCAGCAGCGAAACAGCTAACACCGGGGAGCTGTTTTTT
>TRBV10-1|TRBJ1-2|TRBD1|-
CASSESGGFGYTF
TGCGCCAGCAGTGAGTCAGGGGGCTTTGGCTACACCTTC
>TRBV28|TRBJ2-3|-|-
CASSSWEARTDTQYF
TGTGCCAGCAGTTCGTGGGAGGCCCGCACAGATACGCAGTATTTT
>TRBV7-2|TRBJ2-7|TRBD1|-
CASSLRAGQGVYEQYF
TGTGCCAGCAGCTTAAGGGCGGGACAGGGTGTTTACGAGCAGTACTTC
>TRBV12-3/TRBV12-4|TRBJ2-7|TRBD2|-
CASSFREAYEQYF
TGTGCCAGCAGTTTTCGGGAGGCCTACGAGCAGTACTTC
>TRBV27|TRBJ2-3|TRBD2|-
CASGSTSGSSRTDTQYF
TGTGCCAGCGGCTCTACTAGCGGGAGTTCTCGGACAGATACGCAGTATTTT
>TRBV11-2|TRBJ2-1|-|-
CASSLELSLPDNEQFF
TGTGCCAGCAGCTTAGAGCTATCACTGCCGGACAATGAGCAGTTCTTC
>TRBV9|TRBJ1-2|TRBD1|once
CASSPDGRGRAGYTF
TGTGCCAGCAGCCCAGACGGCAGGGGGCGAGCTGGCTACACCTTC
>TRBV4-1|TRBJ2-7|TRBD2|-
CASSRLAGPFSYEQYF
TGCGCCAGCAGCCGACTAGCGGGTCCATTCTCCTACGAGCAGTACTTC
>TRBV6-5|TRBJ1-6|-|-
CASSYLLPTTGHPLHF
TGTGCCAGCAGTTACCTCCTCCCCACTACAGGCCACCCCCTCCACTTT
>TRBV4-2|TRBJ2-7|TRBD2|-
CASSQGSFVASGEVYEQYF
TGTGCCAGCAGCCAAGGATCATTCGTCGCTAGCGGGGAAGTGTACGAGCAGTACTTC
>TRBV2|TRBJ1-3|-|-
CASRGGLNLRPGTEGNTIYF
TGTGCCAGCAGGGGGGGGCTTAATTTGCGGCCAGGGACGGAAGGAAACACCATATATTTT
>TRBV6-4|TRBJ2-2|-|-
CASSPSNTGELFF
TGTGCCAGCAGCCCTTCGAACACCGGGGAGCTGTTTTTT
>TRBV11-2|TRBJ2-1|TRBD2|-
CASSPAGGGYNEQFF
TGTGCCAGCAGCCCGGCGGGGGGCGGCTACAATGAGCAGTTCTTC
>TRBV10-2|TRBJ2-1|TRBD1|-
CASSDPDSRRGGEDNEQFF
TGCGCCAGCAGTGACCCTGATTCGCGGCGAGGGGGCGAAGACAATGAGCAGTTCTTC
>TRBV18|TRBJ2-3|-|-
CASSQRLTDTQYF
TGTGCCAGCTCGCAAAGACTGACAGATACGCAGTATTTT
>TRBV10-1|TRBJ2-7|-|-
CASSDASSYEQYF
TGCGCCAGCAGTGATGCTAGCAGTTACGAGCAGTACTTC
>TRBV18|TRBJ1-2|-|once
CASSPPSQLYGYTF
TGTGCCAGCTCACCACCGTCACAGTTATATGGCTACACCTTC
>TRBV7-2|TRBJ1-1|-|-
CASSSQGKNTEAFF
TGTGCCAGCAGCTCACAGGGAAAGAACACTGAAGCTTTCTTT
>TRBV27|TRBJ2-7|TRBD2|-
CASSLSGLAGVSYEQYF
TGTGCCAGCAGTTTATCTGGGCTAGCGGGAGTCTCCTACGAGCAGTACTTC